This T cell receptor beta chain was sequenced for a study of human T cells and chemical hapten exposure. Study-level information: Patch tests delivered 0.01% DPC to the upper back and were evaluated at 6 days. Whole-study findings and limits: Donors' alopecia may make their immune response differ from healthy people's. The study found that PT1 expanded TCR counts correlated positively with patch test score.

Notes on this clonotype: Its target is not known.

Time point defined: patch test 3, about 24 weeks after DPC sensitization. Described treatment: therapeutic diphenylcyclopropenone sensitization with weekly scalp DPC. Original data processing: 90,000 to 100,000 TCRs per sample was the median, with a range of about 20,000 to 690,600. TCRdb reprocessed the RACE reads with MiXCR, giving one entry per CDR3 protein. V and J calls and clone size were set by TCRdb, not the authors. The sample shows 100,000 or so distinct CDR3 sequences, under 35% of them seen only once. Germline loops: CDR1 SQVTM, CDR2 ANQGSEA. The CDR3 is 13 amino acids. V lost 7 bases and J lost 7; bases outside the gene matches: 9.

The starting material was whole blood, obtained in connection with sensitization to the hapten diphenylcyclopropenone (DPC). The receptor was isolated from a man aged 40-49 years with alopecia areata. Some clones in this sample may be carry-over from other donors' samples. This chain uses TRBV29-1 with TRBJ2-7; TRBD2 aligns across 11 bases. The CDR3 DNA reads as TGCAGCGCGTACGGGACTAGCGGTACAGAGCAGTACTTC. Protein: CSAYGTSGTEQYF.